A selection of T cell receptor beta chains follows, all from one sample in a study of blood T cell repertoires in COVID-19. Clones were read by immunoSEQ multiplex PCR, and TCRdb kept only the in-frame ones, dropping some. Of about 100,000 clones listed, roughly 90% were seen once; the top ten hold 2.9%. The sample comprised peripheral blood. Receptor source: an elderly woman with acute or convalescent COVID-19. The CDR3 runs from the conserved cysteine through the conserved F or W. The order of the fields is V gene, clone size, J gene, D gene, CDR3 protein, CDR3 DNA. D genes are given only for firm matches. Rows give clone size only sometimes, using once, few, many, or a class for an expanded clone.

TRBV30	NA	TRBJ1-5	NA	CAWSVRAGINQPQHF	TGTGCCTGGAGTGTGCGCGCAGGGATCAATCAGCCCCAGCATTTT
TRBV6-5	NA	TRBJ2-7	NA	CASSLPSVPYEQYF	TGTGCCAGCAGTTTGCCGTCAGTCCCCTACGAGCAGTACTTC
TRBV23-1	NA	TRBJ1-5	NA	CASGQVPLPGGNQPQHF	TGCGCCAGCGGTCAAGTCCCGTTACCGGGGGGCAATCAGCCCCAGCATTTT
TRBV2	NA	TRBJ1-4	NA	CASGEINEKLFF	TGTGCCAGCGGGGAGATTAATGAAAAACTGTTTTTT
TRBV27	NA	TRBJ2-5	TRBD2	CASRLSLAGGIGETQYF	TGTGCCAGCAGGTTATCTCTAGCGGGGGGAATAGGGGAGACCCAGTACTTC
TRBV3-1/TRBV3-2	NA	TRBJ2-1	NA	CASSGRGVYNEQFF	TGTGCCAGCTCAGGGAGGGGGGTCTACAATGAGCAGTTCTTC
TRBV12-3/TRBV12-4	NA	TRBJ2-5	NA	CASSLAPAETQYF	TGTGCCAGCAGTTTAGCCCCTGCGGAGACCCAGTACTTC
TRBV30	NA	TRBJ2-3	NA	CAFKSFGDTQYF	TGTGCCTTCAAATCCTTCGGGGATACGCAGTATTTT
TRBV28	NA	TRBJ2-7	NA	CASSSGGAENYEQYF	TGTGCCAGCAGCTCTGGAGGGGCAGAAAATTACGAGCAGTACTTT
TRBV5-1	NA	TRBJ1-2	TRBD1	CASARDRGGYTF	TGCGCCAGCGCCCGGGACAGGGGTGGCTACACCTTC
TRBV9	NA	TRBJ1-3	TRBD1	CASSGRTGSGNTIYF	TGTGCCAGCAGCGGTCGGACAGGGTCTGGAAACACCATATATTTT
TRBV7-9	NA	TRBJ1-6	TRBD1	CASRTGANSPLHF	TGTGCCAGTCGGACAGGAGCTAATTCACCCCTCCACTTT
TRBV29-1	NA	TRBJ2-7	NA	CSVGQGNYEQYF	TGCAGCGTTGGCCAGGGTAACTACGAGCAGTACTTC
TRBV5-4	NA	TRBJ1-1	NA	CASSLLGGEGEDTEAFF	TGTGCCAGCAGCTTACTGGGAGGGGAGGGGGAGGACACTGAAGCTTTCTTT
TRBV5-1	NA	TRBJ2-1	TRBD2	CASRPGLAKHNEQFF	TGCGCCAGCAGACCAGGACTAGCGAAACACAATGAGCAGTTCTTC
TRBV6-1	NA	TRBJ1-2	NA	CASSESGLGYTF	TGTGCCAGCAGTGAGTCAGGGCTCGGCTACACCTTC
TRBV29-1	once	TRBJ2-7	NA	CSVAGALSYEQYF	TGCAGCGTAGCAGGGGCCCTATCCTACGAGCAGTACTTC
TRBV5-5	NA	TRBJ2-5	TRBD2	CASSLNPAGGETQYF	TGTGCCAGCAGCTTGAACCCAGCGGGAGGAGAGACCCAGTACTTC
TRBV3-1/TRBV3-2	few	TRBJ2-1	NA	CASSQLPNFPGEQFF	TGTGCCAGCAGCCAACTACCTAACTTCCCGGGTGAGCAGTTCTTC
TRBV19	NA	TRBJ2-1	NA	CASIPPYNEQFF	TGTGCCAGTATCCCTCCCTACAATGAGCAGTTCTTC
TRBV5-1	NA	TRBJ1-2	TRBD1	CASSLVAGGGYGYTF	TGCGCCAGCAGCTTGGTGGCAGGGGGAGGCTATGGCTACACCTTC
TRBV4-3	once	TRBJ1-6	TRBD1	CASSRTGVYSPLHF	TGCGCCAGCAGCCGGACAGGGGTATATTCACCCCTCCACTTT